One and the same sample provided the 24 T cell receptor beta chains below, sequenced in a study of tumor-infiltrating lymphocytes in localized non-small cell lung cancer (dated by TCRdb to 2020 to 2023). The library was obtained by the immunoSEQ multiplex PCR assay. TCRdb obtained this table from immuneACCESS and retained in-frame rearrangements with V and J assigned. These tables miss some clones; where compared with another copy, unresolved V genes account for less than half of the shortfall, and the remainder is unexplained. The sample has fewer than 25,000 clones on record, over 70% of them singletons. More than 3% of the sample goes to the ten largest clones. Sequencing was performed on lung tumor tissue. The origin of the receptors is a human donor with non-small cell lung cancer.

J is TRBJ2-7 and V is TRBV5-4; TRBD1 agrees at 7 bases. Germline V gene lookup returns CDR1 SGHNT and CDR2 YYREEE (reference sequence). The V and J ends lost 4 bases and 2 bases, in that order; junction bases with no gene match: 9. The CDR3 loop spans 15 amino acids. The CDR3 region is CASSGGSGGPYEQYF. The CDR3 bases are TGTGCCAGCAGCGGGGGCTCAGGGGGACCCTACGAGCAGTACTTC.

The V call is TRBV7-2, the J call TRBJ2-7; D remains unclear. V lost 3 bases to trimming and J lost 6 bases, with 9 bases between them. The CDR3 contains 12 residues. The V gene's germline CDR1 is SGHTA and CDR2 FQGNSA. CDR3 nucleotide sequence: TGTGCCAGCAGCTTGGACGCCGCCGAGCAGTACTTC. Amino acid sequence: CASSLDAAEQYF.

The rearrangement joins TRBV5-1 to TRBJ1-1, with 7 bases lining up with TRBD1. The CDR3 contains 14 residues. Per the germline V gene, CDR1 is SGHRS and CDR2 is YFSETQ. The ends lost 4 bases at V and 5 bases at J; junction bases unmatched: 8. CDR3 sequence reads: CASSLDRVGTEAFF. The CDR3 DNA sequence: TGCGCCAGCAGCCTTGACAGGGTGGGGACTGAAGCTTTCTTT.

This clone was detected once. V usage is TRBV7-6 and J usage is TRBJ2-7, with 8 nucleotides matching TRBD1. The CDR3 extends over 16 amino acids. CDR1 is SGHVS and CDR2 is FNYEAQ in the germline V gene. Trimming removed 1 base from V and 7 bases from J; junction bases left unmatched: 12. The CDR3 region has the DNA TGTGCCAGCAGCTTAGTAGGAGGCTCAGGGGGCCGGGAGCAGTACTTC. This encodes CASSLVGGSGGREQYF.

The chain recombines TRBV4-3 with TRBJ2-7; D not resolved. V dropped 0 bases and J dropped 7 bases, with 16 bases sitting between them. Germline V gene data show CDR1 as LGHNA and CDR2 as YSLEER. The CDR3 extends over 15 amino acids. CDR3 coding DNA: TGCGCCAGCAGCCAAGAGATTATTAGGTTGAATGAGCAGTACTTC. Translation: CASSQEIIRLNEQYF.

The chain links TRBV7-9 to TRBJ2-1; tentatively, D is TRBD1 (7 bases). The germline V gene has CDR1 SEHNR and CDR2 FQNEAQ (reference sequence). The CDR3 runs to 17 residues. Deletions cut 6 bases from V and 4 bases from J, with 22 bases between. The CDR3 sequence: CASRAGTPGGFYNEQFF. CDR3 nucleotide sequence: TGTGCCAGCAGGGCCGGGACCCCAGGGGGGTTTTACAATGAGCAGTTCTTC.

The rearrangement uses TRBV11-2 and TRBJ2-1, with D perhaps being TRBD1 or TRBD2 (5 bases each). V lost 1 base to trimming and J lost 3 bases, with 10 bases between them. This CDR3 has 15 residues. Germline CDR1 and CDR2: SGHAT and FQNNGV. CDR3 sequence (DNA): TGTGCCAGCAGCTTAGCCGGGACGTACTACAATGAGCAGTTCTTC. This encodes CASSLAGTYYNEQFF.

The chain links TRBV9 to TRBJ2-1; no firm D call. Trimming left V 0 bases short and J 7 bases short, with 8 bases between. Germline CDR1 is SGDLS and CDR2 is YYNGEE. The CDR3 is made up of 13 amino acids. CDR3 loop: CASSVDRANEQFF. CDR3 nucleotide sequence: TGTGCCAGCAGCGTAGATCGGGCAAATGAGCAGTTCTTC. Combining the CDR3 with reference TRBV9 and TRBJ2-1 gives the whole variable domain DSGVTQTPKHLITATGQRVTLRCSPRSGDLSVYWYQQSLDQGLQFLIQYYNGEERAKGNILERFSAQQFPDLHSELNLSSLELGDSALYFCASSVDRANEQFFGPGTRLTVL.

The chain is built from TRBV18 and TRBJ2-5; no clear D. This CDR3 contains 12 residues. The V and J ends lost 2 bases and 4 bases respectively, with 5 bases between them. Germline V lookup: CDR1 KGHSH, CDR2 LQKENI. CDR3 nucleotides: TGTGCCAGCTCACCAATGGGAGAGACCCAGTACTTC. It encodes CASSPMGETQYF.

The genes are TRBV5-1 and TRBJ1-1, with 7 nucleotides matching TRBD1. Trimming cost V 1 base and J 1 base; bases outside gene matches: 4. The CDR3 is 15 amino acids. Germline V CDR1 and CDR2: SGHRS, YFSETQ. The CDR3 bases are TGCGCCAGCAGCTTGCGACAGGGAGGGAACACTGAAGCTTTCTTT. This codes for CASSLRQGGNTEAFF.

There are a few counts of this clone. A read error may produce the germline difference seen at one junction end. CDR3 loop: CASREQNTGELFF. Here the CDR3 DNA reads TGTGCCAGCAGGGAACAGAACACCGGGGAGCTGTTTTTC. This chain uses TRBV25-1 with TRBJ2-2, with D tentatively TRBD2 (5 bases). Germline values: CDR1 MGHDK, CDR2 SYGVNS. This CDR3 is 13 amino acids long.

The V gene is TRBV27, the J gene TRBJ2-2; D may be TRBD1 (6 bases). Germline values: CDR1 MNHEY, CDR2 SMNVEV (reference sequence). V was pared by 6 bases and J by 1 base, with 12 bases between. The CDR3 runs 15 residues. The CDR3 is CASSLQGQNTGELFF. In DNA, the CDR3 is TGTGCCAGCAGCTTACAGGGCCAGAACACCGGGGAGCTGTTTTTT.

The CDR3 sequence is CASSLERVYEQYF. CDR3 DNA: TGTGCCAGCAGCTTAGAGAGGGTCTACGAGCAGTACTTC. V gene TRBV7-8 combines with J gene TRBJ2-7, with TRBD2 as a possible D gene (5 bases). The CDR3 totals 13 residues. Trimming took off 1 base at V and 3 bases at J, with 7 bases between the two ends. Germline CDR1 SGHVS, CDR2 FQNEAQ.

J is TRBJ2-2 and V is TRBV5-8; 10 nucleotides agree with TRBD2. V was pared by 2 bases and J by 6 bases, with 4 bases of the junction left unmatched. Germline values: CDR1 SGHTS, CDR2 YDEGEE. The CDR3 has 15 residues. The CDR3 is CASSFSGRAAGELFF. The DNA of the CDR3 is TGTGCCAGCAGCTTCAGCGGGAGGGCCGCCGGGGAGCTGTTTTTT.

The rearrangement uses TRBV9 and TRBJ2-7; either TRBD1 or TRBD2 may fit D (5 bases each). The CDR3 covers 15 residues. The germline CDR1 and CDR2 sequences are SGDLS and YYNGEE. The V gene lost 2 bases and the J gene lost 2 bases, with 14 bases spanning the gap. CDR3 coding DNA: TGTGCCAGCAGCGTCGGGGACCTGGGGCCCTACGAGCAGTACTTC. It codes for CASSVGDLGPYEQYF.

This clone was picked up a small number of times. The genes are TRBV5-1 and TRBJ2-1; D possibly corresponds to TRBD2 (5 bases). Between the trimmed V and J ends, which lost 4 bases and 8 bases, there was a span of 19 bases. Germline V lookup: CDR1 SGHRS, CDR2 YFSETQ. The CDR3 consists of 15 residues. The CDR3 DNA sequence: TGCGCCAGCAGCCCTGGAGTGGGAGCAGGCGATGAGCAGTTCTTC. Translated: CASSPGVGAGDEQFF.

The rearrangement uses TRBV7-8 and TRBJ2-1, with D perhaps assigned TRBD1 or TRBD2 (5 bases each). This CDR3 is built from 14 residues. The V end lost 6 bases, the J end lost 11 bases, and 20 bases lay between the germline ends. Looked up from germline, CDR1 is SGHVS and CDR2 is FQNEAQ. DNA of the CDR3: TGTGCCAGCAGAGGGGCAGTCGGGGATTTGCAGCAGTTCTTC. It encodes CASRGAVGDLQQFF.

The chain has TRBV18 and TRBJ2-5; TRBD1 agrees at 7 bases. Germline values: CDR1 KGHSH, CDR2 LQKENI. The CDR3 has 14 residues. With V trimmed by 8 bases and J by 1 base, 7 bases remained unmatched. CDR3: CASSIRTGQETQYF. CDR3 in DNA: TGTGCCAGCAGCATCCGGACAGGCCAAGAGACCCAGTACTTC.

Details on this clone: The junction and the germline gene differ at one end; a read error may be behind it. The V and J genes are TRBV10-3 and TRBJ2-1; maybe TRBD2 (6 bases). Per germline, CDR1 ENHRY and CDR2 SYGVKD. CDR3 size: 13 residues. The DNA for the CDR3 is TGTGCCACCCCGGACTACTCCTACGATGAGCAGTTCTTC. This gives the protein CATPDYSYDEQFF.

In this sample, this clone turned up once. As DNA, the CDR3 is TGTGCCAGCGGCTCGGGGGCCTACGAGCAGTACTTC. It codes for CASGSGAYEQYF. The gene calls are TRBV6-5 and TRBJ2-7; maybe TRBD2 (6 bases). The CDR3 is 12 amino acids. From germline, CDR1 is MNHEY and CDR2 SVGAGI. Trimming took off 8 bases at V and 2 bases at J, with 10 bases between the two ends.

Concerning this clone: Its ends do not fully match the called genes, so a read error is possible. The chain carries TRBV10-3 and TRBJ2-7, with no clear D. This CDR3 region has 13 residues. Germline lookup yields CDR1 ENHRY and CDR2 SYGVKD. CDR3 in amino acids: CAISGRDSNEQYF. The CDR3 region has the DNA TGTGCCATCAGTGGGCGAGACTCCAACGAGCAGTACTTC.

The J gene is TRBJ2-1, the V gene TRBV1; TRBD2, as called in the table, went unchecked against the DNA. TRBV1 is designated a pseudogene. The CDR3 length is 13 residues. The CDR3 nucleotides are TGCACCAGCAGCCAAGATAGCGGGAGTGAGCAGTTCTTC. Translated: CTSSQDSGSEQFF.

V and J are TRBV20-1 and TRBJ1-2, with D unresolved. This CDR3 has 11 amino acids. The germline V gene encodes CDR1 DFQATT and CDR2 SNEGSKA (reference sequence). The V end lost 0 bases, the J end lost 6 bases, and 5 bases lay between the germline ends. The CDR3 coding sequence is TGCAGTGCTAGAGATTGGGATGGCTACACCTTC. The encoded protein is CSARDWDGYTF.

The V gene is TRBV6-1, the J gene TRBJ2-3; 7 nucleotides line up with TRBD2. Trimming took 0 bases from V and 4 from J; bases not matched to a gene: 7. CDR3 length equals 16 residues. The V gene's germline CDR1 is MNHNS and CDR2 SASEGT. The CDR3 spells CASSEAPAGLSDTQYF. The DNA of the CDR3 is TGTGCCAGCAGTGAAGCCCCAGCGGGGTTATCAGATACGCAGTATTTT.